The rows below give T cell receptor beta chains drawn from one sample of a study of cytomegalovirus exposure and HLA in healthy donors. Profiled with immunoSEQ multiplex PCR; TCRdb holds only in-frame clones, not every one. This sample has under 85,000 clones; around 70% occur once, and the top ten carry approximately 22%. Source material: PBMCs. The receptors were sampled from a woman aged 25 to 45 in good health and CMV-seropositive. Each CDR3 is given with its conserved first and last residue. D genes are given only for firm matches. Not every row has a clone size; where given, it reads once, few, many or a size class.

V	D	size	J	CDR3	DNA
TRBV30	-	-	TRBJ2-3	CAWSVLLRETDTQYF	TGTGCCTGGAGTGTACTCCTCCGGGAGACAGATACGCAGTATTTT
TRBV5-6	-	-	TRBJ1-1	CASSPGVNTEAFF	TGTGCCAGCAGCCCGGGGGTTAACACTGAAGCTTTCTTT
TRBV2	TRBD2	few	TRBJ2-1	CASSGSSGSSYNEQFF	TGTGCCAGCAGTGGGTCTAGCGGAAGCTCCTACAATGAGCAGTTCTTC
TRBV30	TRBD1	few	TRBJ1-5	CAWTPGAGGPYSNQPQHF	TGTGCCTGGACCCCCGGGGCAGGGGGCCCCTATAGCAATCAGCCCCAGCATTTT
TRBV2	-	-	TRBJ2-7	CASSEVHQSSHEQYF	TGTGCCAGCAGTGAAGTGCACCAGTCATCCCACGAGCAGTACTTC
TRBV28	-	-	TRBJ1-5	CASSTPGIKPQHF	TGTGCCAGCAGCACACCCGGGATCAAGCCCCAGCATTTT
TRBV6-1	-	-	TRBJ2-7	CASSTGLLINEQYF	TGTGCCAGCAGTACCGGGTTGTTAATTAACGAGCAGTACTTC
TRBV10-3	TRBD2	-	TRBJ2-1	CAISESLAGGPHEQFF	TGTGCCATCAGTGAGTCCCTAGCGGGAGGGCCTCATGAGCAGTTCTTC
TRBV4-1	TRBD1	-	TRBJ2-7	CASSGLGQGYEQYF	TGCGCCAGCAGCGGACTGGGACAGGGGTACGAGCAGTACTTC
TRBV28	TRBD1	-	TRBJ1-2	CASEDRGSGYTF	TGTGCCAGCGAGGACAGGGGAAGTGGCTACACCTTC
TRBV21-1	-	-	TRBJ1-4	CASSKRRDGSDEKLFF	TGTGCCAGCAGCAAAAGGAGGGACGGGTCCGACGAAAAACTGTTTTTT
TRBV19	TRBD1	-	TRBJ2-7	CASRVGGQGTYEQYF	TGTGCCAGTCGTGTTGGGGGACAGGGAACCTACGAGCAGTACTTC
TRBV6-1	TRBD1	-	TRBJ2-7	CASSVGRGTYEQYF	TGTGCCAGCAGTGTCGGCAGGGGGACCTACGAGCAGTACTTC
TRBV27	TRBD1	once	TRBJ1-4	CASSTTGDREKLFF	TGTGCCAGCAGTACTACAGGGGATCGTGAAAAACTGTTTTTT
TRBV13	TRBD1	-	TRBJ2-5	CASSTGQEASRETQYF	TGTGCCAGCAGTACGGGACAGGAGGCCTCCCGGGAGACCCAGTACTTC
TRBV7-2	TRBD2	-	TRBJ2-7	CASSRLAGGLSYEQYF	TGTGCCAGCAGCCGACTAGCGGGAGGTTTGTCCTACGAGCAGTACTTC
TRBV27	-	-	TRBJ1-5	CASSYSFNQPQHF	TGTGCCAGCAGTTACAGTTTTAATCAGCCCCAGCATTTT
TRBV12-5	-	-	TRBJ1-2	CASGSLGEEGGYTF	TGTGCTAGTGGTAGTCTCGGGGAAGAGGGTGGCTACACCTTC
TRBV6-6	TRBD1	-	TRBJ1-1	CASSPRDRGTEAFF	TGTGCCAGCAGTCCGCGGGACAGGGGCACTGAAGCTTTCTTT
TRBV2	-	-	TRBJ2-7	CASWGGYEQYF	TGTGCCAGCTGGGGCGGTTACGAGCAGTACTTC
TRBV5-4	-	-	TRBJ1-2	CASSPEVGYYGYTF	TGTGCCAGCAGCCCTGAGGTCGGCTACTATGGCTACACCTTC
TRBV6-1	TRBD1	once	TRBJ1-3	CASELITGGGNTIYF	TGTGCCAGCGAGTTAATAACAGGGGGCGGAAACACCATATATTTT
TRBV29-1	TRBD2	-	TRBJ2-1	CSVARTSESPGFF	TGCAGCGTTGCCAGGACTAGCGAATCTCCGGGGTTCTTC
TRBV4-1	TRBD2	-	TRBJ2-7	CASTPGLAGPYEQYF	TGCGCCAGCACCCCCGGACTAGCGGGACCCTACGAGCAGTACTTC
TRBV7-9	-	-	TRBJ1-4	CASSRPASGNEKLFF	TGTGCCAGCAGCCGTCCAGCCTCGGGTAATGAAAAACTGTTTTTT
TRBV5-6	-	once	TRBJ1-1	CASSLGGLPEAFF	TGTGCCAGCAGCTTGGGGGGGCTCCCTGAAGCTTTCTTT
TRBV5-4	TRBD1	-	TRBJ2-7	CASSLGQGIYEQYF	TGTGCCAGCAGCTTGGGACAGGGTATCTACGAGCAGTACTTC
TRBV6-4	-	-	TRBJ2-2	CASRSGLNTGELFF	TGTGCCAGCAGAAGCGGGCTGAACACCGGGGAGCTGTTTTTT
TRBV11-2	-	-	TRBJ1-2	CASSLDPGLGYGYTF	TGTGCCAGCAGCTTAGATCCAGGCTTGGGCTATGGCTACACCTTC
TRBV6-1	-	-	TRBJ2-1	CASSDLREQFF	TGTGCCAGCAGTGACCTCCGTGAGCAGTTCTTC
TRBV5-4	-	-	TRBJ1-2	CASSLDSRGGYGYTF	TGTGCCAGCAGCTTGGATAGCAGGGGCGGGTATGGCTACACCTTC
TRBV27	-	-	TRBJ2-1	CASSHQGNEQFF	TGTGCCAGCAGCCATCAGGGGAATGAGCAGTTCTTC
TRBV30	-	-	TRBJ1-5	CAWSGQSNQPQHF	TGTGCCTGGTCCGGACAGAGCAATCAGCCCCAGCATTTT
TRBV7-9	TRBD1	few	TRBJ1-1	CASNGDRWNTEAFF	TGTGCCAGCAACGGGGACAGGTGGAACACTGAAGCTTTCTTT
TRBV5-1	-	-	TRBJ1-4	CASSRWAGEKLFF	TGCGCCAGCTCCCGGTGGGCTGGGGAAAAACTGTTTTTT
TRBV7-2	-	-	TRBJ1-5	CASSLGSGSIQPQHF	TGTGCCAGCAGCTTAGGATCAGGGTCAATACAGCCCCAGCATTTT
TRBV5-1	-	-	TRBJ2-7	CASRLQGYEQYF	TGCGCCAGCAGATTGCAGGGATACGAGCAGTACTTC
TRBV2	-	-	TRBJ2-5	CASSLQGDPAQTQYF	TGTGCCAGCAGTCTCCAGGGTGACCCGGCCCAGACCCAGTACTTC
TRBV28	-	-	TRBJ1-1	CASSPGSEAFF	TGTGCCAGCAGTCCAGGGTCTGAAGCTTTCTTT
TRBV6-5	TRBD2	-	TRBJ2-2	CASRPPSGRAGELFF	TGTGCCAGCAGACCCCCTAGCGGGAGGGCCGGGGAGCTGTTTTTT
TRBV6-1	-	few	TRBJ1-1	CASSEGGLGGTEAFF	TGTGCCAGCAGTGAAGGAGGCCTAGGTGGGACTGAAGCTTTCTTT
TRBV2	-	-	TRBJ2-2	CASSPRVSNTGELFF	TGTGCCAGCAGCCCTCGGGTGTCGAACACCGGGGAGCTGTTTTTT
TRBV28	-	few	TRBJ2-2	CASRQVGTGELFF	TGTGCCAGCAGGCAGGTTGGCACCGGGGAGCTGTTTTTT
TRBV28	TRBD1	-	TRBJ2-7	CASSLIQGAYEQYF	TGTGCCAGCAGTTTAATACAGGGGGCCTACGAGCAGTACTTC
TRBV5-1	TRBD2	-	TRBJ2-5	CASSLSGGKEETQYF	TGCGCCAGCAGCTTGAGCGGGGGCAAGGAAGAGACCCAGTACTTC
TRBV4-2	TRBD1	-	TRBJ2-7	CASSQGPTGTYEQYF	TGTGCCAGCAGCCAAGGCCCGACAGGGACCTACGAGCAGTACTTC